This T cell receptor beta chain was documented in a study of control samples from healthy donors and cancer patients. Sequenced by immunoSEQ multiplex PCR; TCRdb stores in-frame clones only, minus some. Of 25,000 to 35,000 clones in the sample, approximately 93% were seen once. The CDR3 is 13 residues long. Germline-derived CDR1 and CDR2 are MNHNS and SASEGT. Trimming pared 3 bases from V and 9 bases from J, leaving 9 bases between. The rearrangement joins TRBV6-1 to TRBJ1-6; tentatively, D is TRBD1 (5 bases). The source of this sequence is a man in his 60s in good health. Source material: blood. CDR3 nucleotides: TGTGCCAGCAGTGAGGTGGACACTTCACCCCTCCACTTT. Protein sequence: CASSEVDTSPLHF.